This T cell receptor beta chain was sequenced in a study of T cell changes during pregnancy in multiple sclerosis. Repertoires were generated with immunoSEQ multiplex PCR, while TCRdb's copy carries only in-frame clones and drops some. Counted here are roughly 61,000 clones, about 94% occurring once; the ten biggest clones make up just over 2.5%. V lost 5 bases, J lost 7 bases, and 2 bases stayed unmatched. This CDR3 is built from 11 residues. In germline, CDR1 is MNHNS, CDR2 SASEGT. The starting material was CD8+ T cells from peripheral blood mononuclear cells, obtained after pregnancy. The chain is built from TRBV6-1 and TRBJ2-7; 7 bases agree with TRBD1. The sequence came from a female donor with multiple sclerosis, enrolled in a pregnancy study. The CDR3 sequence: CASSQTGEQYF. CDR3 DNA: TGTGCCAGCAGTCAGACAGGGGAGCAGTACTTC.